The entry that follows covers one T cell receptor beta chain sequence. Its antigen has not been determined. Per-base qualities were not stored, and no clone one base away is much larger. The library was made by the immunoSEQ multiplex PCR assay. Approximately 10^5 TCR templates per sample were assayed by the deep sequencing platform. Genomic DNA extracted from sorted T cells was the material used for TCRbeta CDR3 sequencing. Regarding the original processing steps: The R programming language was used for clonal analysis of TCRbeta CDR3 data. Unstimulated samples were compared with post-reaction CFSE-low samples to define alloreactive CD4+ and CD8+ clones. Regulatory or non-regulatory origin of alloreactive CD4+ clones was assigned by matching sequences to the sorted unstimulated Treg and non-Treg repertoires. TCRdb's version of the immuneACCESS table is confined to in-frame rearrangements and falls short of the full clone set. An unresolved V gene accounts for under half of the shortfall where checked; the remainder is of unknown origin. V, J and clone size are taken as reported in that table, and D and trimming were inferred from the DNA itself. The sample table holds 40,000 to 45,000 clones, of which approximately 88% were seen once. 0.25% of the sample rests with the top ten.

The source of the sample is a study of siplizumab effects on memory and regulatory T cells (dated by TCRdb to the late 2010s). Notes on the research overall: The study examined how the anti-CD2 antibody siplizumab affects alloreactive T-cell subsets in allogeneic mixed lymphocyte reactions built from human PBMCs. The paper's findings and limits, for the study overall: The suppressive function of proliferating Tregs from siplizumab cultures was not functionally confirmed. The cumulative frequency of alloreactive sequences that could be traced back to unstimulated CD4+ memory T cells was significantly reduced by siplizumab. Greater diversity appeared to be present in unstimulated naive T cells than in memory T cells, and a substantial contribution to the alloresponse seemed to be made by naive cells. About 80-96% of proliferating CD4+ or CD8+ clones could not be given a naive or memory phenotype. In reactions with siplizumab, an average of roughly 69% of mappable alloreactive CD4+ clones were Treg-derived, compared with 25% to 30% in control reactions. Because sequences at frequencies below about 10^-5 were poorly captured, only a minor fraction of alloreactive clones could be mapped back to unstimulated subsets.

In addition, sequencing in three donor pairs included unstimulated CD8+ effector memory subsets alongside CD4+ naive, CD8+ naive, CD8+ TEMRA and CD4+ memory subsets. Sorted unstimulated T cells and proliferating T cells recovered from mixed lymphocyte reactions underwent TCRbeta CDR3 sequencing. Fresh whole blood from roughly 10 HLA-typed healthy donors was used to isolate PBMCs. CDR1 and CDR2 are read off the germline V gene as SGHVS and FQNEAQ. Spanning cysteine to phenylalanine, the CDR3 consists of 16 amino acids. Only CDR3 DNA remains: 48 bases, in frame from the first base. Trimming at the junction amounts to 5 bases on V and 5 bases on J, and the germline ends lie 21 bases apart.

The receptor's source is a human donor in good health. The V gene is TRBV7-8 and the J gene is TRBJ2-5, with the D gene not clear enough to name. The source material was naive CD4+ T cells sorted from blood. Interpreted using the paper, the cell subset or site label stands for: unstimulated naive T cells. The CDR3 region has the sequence CASSVTRIGPRETQYF. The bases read TGTGCCAGCAGCGTTACCAGGATAGGGCCACGGGAGACCCAGTACTTC.